Sequencing of this T cell receptor beta chain was carried out in a study of T cells in Graves' hyperthyroidism and ophthalmopathy. Study at large: Before any treatment, at initial diagnosis, peripheral blood was collected.

Uncontrolled infections, other autoimmune diseases, pregnancy or lactation led to exclusion of patients. TCR beta CDR3 regions were amplified from RNA transcripts. An initial round of RT-PCR targeting the TCR CDR3 relied on the HTBI primer set. TCRdb ran MiXCR on the multiplex PCR reads and lists one entry per CDR3 protein. The sample has more than 300,000 distinct CDR3 sequences, about 18% seen once. This CDR3 is 16 amino acids long. Germline loops: CDR1 LGHNA, CDR2 YNFKEQ. V dropped 1 base and J dropped 6 bases, with 16 bases sitting between them. Source material: blood. This sequence originates from a man aged 18 to 30 with Graves' ophthalmopathy. V usage is TRBV4-2 and J usage is TRBJ2-1, with D possibly TRBD2 on 5 matching bases. This chain's CDR3 is CASSQAIAPPGNEQFF. Here the CDR3 DNA reads TGTGCCAGCAGCCAAGCTATAGCGCCTCCGGGCAATGAGCAGTTCTTC.